This is a list of T cell receptor beta chains from one sample in a study of molecular identifiers for immune sequencing clone quantification. TCRdb re-derived calls from the PCR reads in MiXCR, one entry per CDR3 protein. This table has approximately 680,000 distinct CDR3 sequences, about 25% appearing once. Sequenced: naive CD8+ T cells from blood, with Jurkat cell RNA spiked in. Every receptor here comes from a human donor in good health. Some libraries in this study had Jurkat cell RNA spiked in. Both conserved end residues are part of each CDR3. Each record gives: J gene, V gene, clone size, D gene, CDR3 DNA, CDR3 protein. A D gene is named only where the DNA matches it firmly. A row's size may be missing; if present it is once, few, many or a size class.

>TRBJ2-3|TRBV30|-|-
TGTGCCTGGAGTATCAGTTCCCCAGATACGCAGTATTTT
CAWSISSPDTQYF
>TRBJ1-1|TRBV19|-|-
TGTGCCAGTAGTAGCAGGGAAGCTTTCTTT
CASSSREAFF
>TRBJ2-7|TRBV9|few|TRBD2
TGTGCCAGCAGCGTAGGCGGTAGCGGGGGCTACGAGCAGTACTTC
CASSVGGSGGYEQYF
>TRBJ1-3|TRBV12-3/TRBV12-4|-|TRBD1
TGTGCCAGCAGTCCTCCGGGACAGGGGGTCTGGAACACCATATATTTT
CASSPPGQGVWNTIYF
>TRBJ1-3|TRBV27|-|TRBD1
TGTGCCAGCAGTTTTGGACAGGGGGCTGAGAACACCATATATTTT
CASSFGQGAENTIYF
>TRBJ1-4|TRBV27|few|-
TGTGCCAGCAGTTTCTTCGGCCCGAGGGCAGGGGAAAAACTGTTTTTT
CASSFFGPRAGEKLFF
>TRBJ2-1|TRBV2|many|TRBD2
TGTGCCAGCAGTTTAGCGGGAGGGCAGGAGCAGTTCTTC
CASSLAGGQEQFF
>TRBJ2-5|TRBV5-6|few|TRBD2
TGTGCCAGCAGCTGGGGAGGGAGAGGGGAGACCCAGTACTTC
CASSWGGRGETQYF
>TRBJ2-2|TRBV5-1|many|TRBD1
TGTGCCAGCAGCCCTGGGACAGGGACCGGGGAGCTGTTTTTT
CASSPGTGTGELFF
>TRBJ2-3|TRBV27|many|-
TGTGCCAGCAGTTCTGGGACATTGAGCACAGATACGCAGTATTTT
CASSSGTLSTDTQYF
>TRBJ1-4|TRBV7-6|few|-
TGTGCCAGCAGCTTAGGGGCGGGGAGATGGGCTAATGAAAAACTGTTTTTT
CASSLGAGRWANEKLFF
>TRBJ1-4|TRBV5-4|many|-
TGTGCCAGCAGCCCGAAGTCGGGGATGTATTCTTTCGCAACTAATGAAAAACTGTTTTTT
CASSPKSGMYSFATNEKLFF
>TRBJ1-4|TRBV28|-|-
TGTGCGAGCTGCCGTTCGTACATTAATGAAAAACTGTTGTTT
CASCRSYINEKLLF
>TRBJ2-2|TRBV11-2|-|TRBD2
TGTGCCAGCAGCTATGAACTAGCGGGGGGAAAAACCGGGGAGCTGTTTTTT
CASSYELAGGKTGELFF
>TRBJ1-1|TRBV28|many|-
TGTGCCAGCAGTTTAGGTTCGCGGGGGATCGGGACTGAAGCTTTCTTT
CASSLGSRGIGTEAFF
>TRBJ2-7|TRBV20-1|-|-
TGCAGTGCTAGAGATTTGGAAGGGTACTACGAGCAGTACTTC
CSARDLEGYYEQYF
>TRBJ1-1|TRBV7-2|-|TRBD1
TGTGCCAGCACCTTAGCAGGGGGACGGACTGAAGCTTTCTTT
CASTLAGGRTEAFF
>TRBJ2-7|TRBV27|many|-
TGTGCCAGCAGTTTATCGGCAGTTGCCTACGAGCAGTACTTC
CASSLSAVAYEQYF
>TRBJ1-5|TRBV7-6|-|-
TGTGCCAGCAGCCCAGGCCGAGGGGGGAGTAGCAATCTGCCCCAGCATTTT
CASSPGRGGSSNLPQHF
>TRBJ2-5|TRBV2|many|-
TGTGCCAGCAGTCCACAAGAGTACCAAGAGACCCAGTACTTC
CASSPQEYQETQYF
>TRBJ1-1|TRBV6-2/TRBV6-3|few|-
TGTGCCAGCAGCCTTACCTACTCCACTAGAATGACTGAAGCTTTCTTT
CASSLTYSTRMTEAFF
>TRBJ1-1|TRBV7-9|many|TRBD1
TGTGCCAGCAGCTTGAGACAGGGACAGAACACTGAAGCTTTCTTT
CASSLRQGQNTEAFF
>TRBJ1-4|TRBV30|few|-
TGTGCCTGGGCGGGATATGAGGAAAAACTGTTTTTT
CAWAGYEEKLFF
>TRBJ2-3|TRBV19|few|-
TGTGCCAGTAGTACCCCCTCAGGGGGGCGCGGGGATACGCAGTATTTT
CASSTPSGGRGDTQYF
>TRBJ1-5|TRBV5-8|many|-
TGTGCCAGCAGCTTGAGGGAAAATCAGCCCCAGCATTTT
CASSLRENQPQHF
>TRBJ1-2|TRBV12-3/TRBV12-4|-|-
TGTGCCAGCAACACTACAGGGAGGACTAACTATGGCTACACCTTC
CASNTTGRTNYGYTF
>TRBJ2-7|TRBV13|few|TRBD2
TGTGCCAGCAGTCTGACTAGCGGGAGGGCCCCCTACGAGCAGTACTTC
CASSLTSGRAPYEQYF
>TRBJ2-1|TRBV27|few|-
TGTGCCAGCAGTTTGGTCACCAGTCAGTATGAGCAGTTCTTC
CASSLVTSQYEQFF
>TRBJ1-1|TRBV5-1|-|-
TGCGCCAGCAGCTTATTGTCGGCGACCGAGACCACTGAAGCTTTCTTT
CASSLLSATETTEAFF
>TRBJ2-2|TRBV6-2/TRBV6-3|-|-
TGTGCCCGTCGCAGCCGAACGAACACCGGGGAGCTGTTTTTT
CARRSRTNTGELFF
>TRBJ2-5|TRBV5-6|-|-
TGTGCCAGCGGCTTGGATCTCTTCAGGGTTGGGGCCCAAGAGACCCAGTACTTC
CASGLDLFRVGAQETQYF
>TRBJ2-3|TRBV7-9|many|-
TGTGCCAGCAGCTTGCCCCGGGACTTATCAAAGTATTTT
CASSLPRDLSKYF
>TRBJ2-5|TRBV5-6|few|-
TGTGCCAGCAGCTTTGGGGGGACTCGACAAGAGACCCAGTACTTC
CASSFGGTRQETQYF
>TRBJ2-7|TRBV19|many|-
TGTGCCAGTAGTATAGGGGGGAGGAGTTCCTACGAGCAGTACTTC
CASSIGGRSSYEQYF
>TRBJ2-1|TRBV3-1|-|TRBD2
TGTGCCAGCAGCCAAGGATGGACTAGCGTCACCAATGAGCAGTTCTTC
CASSQGWTSVTNEQFF
>TRBJ2-3|TRBV12-5|-|TRBD2
TGTGCTAGTGGTTTGGTAGATGGGACTATAGATACGCGGTATTTT
CASGLVDGTIDTRYF
>TRBJ2-7|TRBV13|few|TRBD2
TGTGCCAGCAGCCCACCAACTAGCGGGGGGGCGTGGGAGCAGTACTTC
CASSPPTSGGAWEQYF
>TRBJ2-3|TRBV19|few|TRBD2
TGTGCCAGTAGTATTACTAGCGGGAACACAGATACGCAGTATTTT
CASSITSGNTDTQYF
>TRBJ2-1|TRBV18|few|TRBD2
TGTGCCAGCTCAGACCTGGGACTAGCAGACCCCAATGAGCAGTTCTTC
CASSDLGLADPNEQFF
>TRBJ1-5|TRBV6-2/TRBV6-3|many|TRBD1
TGTGCCAGCCGGCCATACAGGGGGCCTTACCTGGGGCAGCCCCAGCATTTT
CASRPYRGPYLGQPQHF
>TRBJ1-5|TRBV28|many|-
TGTGCCAGTCAAGTCGATTATAGCAATCAGCCCCAGCATTTT
CASQVDYSNQPQHF
>TRBJ2-7|TRBV10-3|many|TRBD1
TGTGCCATCAGTGCCGGGACAGGGGGAGGGTACGAGCAGTACTTC
CAISAGTGGGYEQYF
>TRBJ2-7|TRBV4-3|many|TRBD2
TGCGCCAGCAGCCAAGATTCTAGCGGGTACGAGCAGTACTTC
CASSQDSSGYEQYF
>TRBJ2-1|TRBV5-3|-|-
TGTGCCAGCAGTTCTCAGTGGGGACGTCTGGGGAATGAGCAGTTCTTC
CASSSQWGRLGNEQFF
>TRBJ2-2|TRBV27|-|TRBD2
TGTGCCAGCAGTTTAGACGGACTAGCATGGACCGGGGAGCTGTTTTTT
CASSLDGLAWTGELFF
>TRBJ2-3|TRBV30|-|-
TGTGCCTGGAGTATCTCGCTAGGCACAGATACGCAGTATTTT
CAWSISLGTDTQYF
>TRBJ2-3|TRBV6-2/TRBV6-3|many|TRBD1
TGTGCCAGCAGCTGGGACAGCGACATGTACACAGATACGCAGTATTTT
CASSWDSDMYTDTQYF
>TRBJ2-7|TRBV20-1|-|-
TGCCGTGCTAGCCAGACTTACTCCTACGAGCAGTACTTC
CRASQTYSYEQYF
>TRBJ2-7|TRBV6-1|-|-
TGTGCCAGCAGTGAAGGCCGGATAGCGGCCTTTTACGAGCAGTACTTC
CASSEGRIAAFYEQYF
>TRBJ1-5|TRBV4-2|-|-
TGTGCCAGCAGCCAAGAAATTGGTCAGCCCCGGCATTTT
CASSQEIGQPRHF
>TRBJ2-6|TRBV12-3/TRBV12-4|few|TRBD1
TGTGCCAGCAGTATACAGGGGTCTGGGGCCAACGTCCTGACTTTC
CASSIQGSGANVLTF
>TRBJ2-7|TRBV29-1|many|TRBD1
TGCAGCGTTGGATTGTGGACAGGGACCTACGAGCAGTACTTC
CSVGLWTGTYEQYF
>TRBJ1-5|TRBV2|few|-
TGTGCCAGCAGTGCCCCATATAGCAATCAGCCCCAGCATTTT
CASSAPYSNQPQHF